The clone carrying this T cell receptor (beta chain) was found a few times. The data were taken from a study of identical twins. Unique molecular identifiers were present on the cDNA, which also gained a universal primer site by template switching. Using its own MiXCR run on the 5' RACE reads, TCRdb lists one record per CDR3 protein. The sample gives 600,000 to 700,000 distinct CDR3 sequences, 21% of which show up once; more than 4% is in the top ten. V was pared by 6 bases and J by 5 bases, with 14 bases between. CDR3 length equals 13 residues. CDR1 is SGHNT, CDR2 YYREEE, per germline (reference sequence). This same sample was also taken into another study, of T cells expressing NK-cell markers. That study adds: Underlying the TCR beta repertoires were sorted CD3+CD56+NKG2C+, CD3+CD56+NKG2C- and CD3+CD56-NKG2C+ T cells. Roughly 6 of the donors carried dominant NKG2C+ clonotypes that took up about 1.0-7.5% of their CD8+ T cells.

What was sequenced was PBMCs. The chain links TRBV5-4 to TRBJ2-5; TRBD1 or TRBD2 may be the D gene (5 bases each). This sequence was found in a young woman in good health. The CDR3 loop reads CASTPGPRETQYF. The CDR3 DNA is TGTGCCAGCACTCCGGGACCACGGGAGACCCAGTACTTC.